A selection of T cell receptor beta chains follows, all from one sample in a study of blood T cell repertoires in COVID-19. Here immunoSEQ multiplex PCR was the method, and the copy in TCRdb shows in-frame clones only, minus some. The table has approximately 290,000 clones, roughly nine tenths seen once. The sample comprised peripheral blood. The source is a man aged 18 to 30 with active or convalescent COVID-19. The CDR3 runs from the conserved cysteine through the conserved F or W. A D gene is named only where the DNA matches it firmly. Size values are once, few and many counts, or a class for expanded clones, and some rows have none.

d_call,clone_size,v_call,j_call,cdr3_aa,cdr3_nt
TRBD1,.,TRBV19,TRBJ1-2,CASSIPRQGGHPPVNGYTF,TGTGCCAGTAGTATACCGCGACAGGGTGGCCATCCTCCGGTTAATGGCTACACCTTC
TRBD2,.,TRBV9,TRBJ2-3,CASSAGTSSDTQYF,TGTGCCAGCAGCGCCGGGACTAGCTCAGATACGCAGTATTTT
TRBD1,.,TRBV5-5,TRBJ2-7,CASSFKTDRGDYEQYF,TGTGCCAGCAGCTTCAAAACGGACAGGGGAGACTACGAGCAGTACTTC
.,few,TRBV12-3/TRBV12-4,TRBJ1-2,CASSLQRVGYTF,TGTGCCAGCAGTTTACAGCGGGTCGGCTACACCTTC
TRBD1,.,TRBV6-5,TRBJ1-5,CASTSDRGGLGSQHF,TGTGCCAGCACCTCAGACAGGGGTGGATTAGGGTCCCAGCATTTT
.,.,TRBV19,TRBJ1-5,CASSPQAYSNQPQHF,TGTGCCAGTAGTCCCCAGGCTTATAGCAATCAGCCCCAGCATTTT
TRBD1,.,TRBV6-2/TRBV6-3,TRBJ1-2,CASSRPTGNGYTF,TGTGCCAGCAGCCGCCCGACAGGGAATGGCTACACCTTC
.,.,TRBV4-1,TRBJ2-1,CASRRLGSSYNEQFF,TGCGCCAGCAGGAGGCTAGGGAGCTCCTACAATGAGCAGTTCTTC
TRBD2,.,TRBV10-3,TRBJ2-7,CAISQVLAEDYEQYF,TGTGCCATCAGCCAAGTTCTAGCGGAAGACTACGAGCAGTACTTC
TRBD2,.,TRBV5-3,TRBJ2-1,CARSLWLAGAYNEQFF,TGTGCCAGAAGCTTGTGGCTAGCGGGAGCCTACAATGAGCAGTTCTTC
TRBD2,.,TRBV4-3,TRBJ2-2,CASSQRNAAGATGELFF,TGCGCCAGCAGCCAAAGGAATGCAGCGGGGGCCACCGGGGAGCTGTTTTTT
.,.,TRBV5-5,TRBJ2-5,CASSPPPGRPGIETQYF,TGTGCCAGCAGTCCACCGCCGGGAAGACCGGGCATAGAGACCCAGTACTTC
TRBD1,.,TRBV9,TRBJ2-7,CASSVGTGAYEQYF,TGTGCCAGCAGCGTGGGAACAGGGGCCTACGAGCAGTACTTC
.,.,TRBV6-5,TRBJ1-5,CASSPRRGSNQPQHF,TGTGCCAGCAGCCCCAGGCGGGGGAGCAATCAGCCCCAGCATTTT
.,once,TRBV3-1/TRBV3-2,TRBJ1-2,CASSHIQGQSGGYTF,TGTGCCAGCAGCCACATTCAAGGGCAGAGCGGGGGCTACACCTTC
TRBD1,.,TRBV6-5,TRBJ1-1,CASRTDRGGTEAFF,TGTGCCAGCAGGACCGACAGGGGAGGTACTGAAGCTTTCTTT
.,.,TRBV27,TRBJ1-6,CASRPTGGGSYNSPLHF,TGTGCCAGCAGACCCACCGGGGGGGGGTCCTATAATTCACCCCTCCACTTT
TRBD1,.,TRBV4-2,TRBJ2-2,CASRIRDRGAGELFF,TGTGCCAGCAGGATAAGGGACAGGGGTGCCGGGGAGCTGTTTTTT
TRBD1,.,TRBV6-5,TRBJ1-3,CASSRTGVGNTIYF,TGTGCCAGCAGTCGGACAGGGGTTGGAAACACCATATATTTT
TRBD1,.,TRBV7-9,TRBJ1-6,CASIETGTGVSPLHF,TGTGCCAGCATCGAAACCGGGACAGGGGTCTCACCCCTCCACTTT
.,once,TRBV5-1,TRBJ2-7,CASSLGGLLYEQYF,TGCGCCAGCAGCTTGGGAGGGCTCCTCTACGAGCAGTACTTC
TRBD2,.,TRBV15,TRBJ2-7,CATSRAAGSYEQYF,TGTGCCACCAGCAGGGCAGCGGGAAGCTACGAGCAGTACTTC
.,few,TRBV6-5,TRBJ1-1,CASSYSGGGTEAFF,TGTGCCAGCAGTTACTCGGGGGGAGGGACTGAAGCTTTCTTT
TRBD1,.,TRBV4-3,TRBJ1-2,CASSQERQGIYYGYTF,TGCGCCAGCAGCCAAGAGAGACAGGGTATTTACTATGGCTACACCTTC
.,.,TRBV10-2,TRBJ2-3,CASSEATTRADTQYF,TGCGCCAGCAGTGAGGCAACTACCCGAGCAGATACGCAGTATTTT
TRBD2,.,TRBV15,TRBJ2-3,CATSALLAGAGDTQYF,TGTGCCACCAGCGCCCTACTAGCGGGGGCAGGTGATACGCAGTATTTT
TRBD1,.,TRBV27,TRBJ1-2,CASSLQGASYGYTF,TGTGCCAGCAGCCTACAGGGGGCCAGCTATGGCTACACCTTC
.,.,TRBV18,TRBJ1-5,CASSVGGVNSNQPQHF,TGTGCCAGCTCAGTCGGCGGGGTGAATAGCAATCAGCCCCAGCATTTT
TRBD2,.,TRBV12-3/TRBV12-4,TRBJ2-7,CASSILGGSEQYF,TGTGCCAGCAGTATCTTGGGAGGGTCTGAGCAGTACTTC
.,.,TRBV15,TRBJ1-1,CATSRDSGTSEAFF,TGTGCCACCAGCAGAGATTCAGGCACAAGTGAAGCTTTCTTT
.,.,TRBV4-1,TRBJ2-7,CASSQGWAYEQYF,TGCGCCAGCAGCCAAGGGTGGGCGTACGAGCAGTACTTC